This TCR beta chain comes out of a study of neurological immune-mediated disorders. This clonotype has at least ten counts. The antigen remains undetermined. The authors obtained over 180 million TCR-beta sequences from 15-18 subjects per sequencing run. TCRdb called the 5' RACE reads again in MiXCR, with one record for every CDR3 protein. Of roughly 50,000 distinct CDR3 sequences in the sample, roughly 13% were seen once. General study findings and limits: No expanded-clone CDR3 amino acid sequence recurred across subjects, suggesting private TCR-beta repertoires. Healthy controls had more TCR clonal expansion than multiple sclerosis, which showed the least, whereas HTLV-1-associated myelopathy showed the most.

The V and J ends lost 6 bases and 3 bases, in that order; junction bases with no gene match: 4. The CDR3 runs to 15 residues. CDR1 and CDR2 from the germline V gene are WSHSY and SAAADI. Unsorted libraries used 2 million PBMCs kept at -80 degrees C. Material for sequencing was PBMCs. The receptor comes from a woman aged 55-70 years with HTLV-1-associated myelopathy (HAM/TSP). This chain connects TRBV10-2 to TRBJ2-7; TRBD2 agrees at 14 bases. The CDR3, as DNA: TGCGCCAGCAGCAGACTAGCGGGAGGGGGCTACGAGCAGTACTTC. This codes for CASSRLAGGGYEQYF.